This T cell receptor beta chain was captured by sequencing in a study of blood T cell repertoires in COVID-19. Study as a whole: COVID-19 samples collected from the United States, Italy and Spain covered acute and convalescent phases. Sources were T cells, B-cell-depleted T cells, or PBMCs; the material itself was cDNA or gDNA.

Sequencing was performed with immunoSEQ multiplex PCR; in TCRdb, only in-frame clones are kept and a portion is missing. The sample yields 150,000 to 200,000 clones, 80% to 90% seen once. The CDR3 totals 15 residues. Trimming left V 4 bases short and J 5 bases short, with 15 bases between. Germline V lookup: CDR1 LGHDT, CDR2 YNNKEL (reference sequence). This clone was recorded only once. The rearrangement links TRBV3-1 (or the pseudogene TRBV3-2) to TRBJ2-1, with D perhaps matching TRBD1 (6 bases). This TCR was recovered from a man younger than 30 who had recovered from COVID-19. Sequenced: peripheral blood. This chain's CDR3 is CASSPKWTDDNEQFF. DNA of the CDR3: TGTGCCAGCAGCCCCAAGTGGACAGACGACAATGAGCAGTTCTTC.